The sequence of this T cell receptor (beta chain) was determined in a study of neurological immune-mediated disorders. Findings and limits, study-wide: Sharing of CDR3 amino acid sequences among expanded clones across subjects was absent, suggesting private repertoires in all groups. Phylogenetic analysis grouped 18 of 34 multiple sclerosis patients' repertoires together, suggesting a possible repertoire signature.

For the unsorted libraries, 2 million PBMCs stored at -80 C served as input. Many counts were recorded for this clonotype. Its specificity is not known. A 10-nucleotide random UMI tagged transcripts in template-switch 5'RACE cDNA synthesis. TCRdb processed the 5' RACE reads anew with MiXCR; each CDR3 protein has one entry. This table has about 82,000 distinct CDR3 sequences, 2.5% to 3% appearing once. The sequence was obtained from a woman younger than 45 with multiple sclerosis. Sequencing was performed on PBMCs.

The CDR3 nucleotides are TGCAGCGTTGTGAACGGAGGCACAGATACGCAGTATTTT. Protein product: CSVVNGGTDTQYF. The chain recombines TRBV29-1 with TRBJ2-3, with D unresolved. Germline V gene sequence: CDR1 SQVTM, CDR2 ANQGSEA. This CDR3 comprises 13 residues. Trimming took off 4 bases at V and 1 base at J, with 9 bases between the two ends.